One and the same sample provided the 9 T cell receptor beta chains below, sequenced in a study of cytomegalovirus exposure and HLA in healthy donors listed by TCRdb under 2017. To prepare the library, the immunoSEQ multiplex PCR assay was applied. For the multiplex PCR, a mixture combining 60 forward primers for TCR Vbeta segments and 13 reverse primers for TCR Jbeta segments was used. TCRdb obtained this table from immuneACCESS and retained in-frame rearrangements with V and J assigned. These tables miss some clones; where compared with another copy, unresolved V genes account for less than half of the shortfall, and the remainder is unexplained. The table for this sample records about 200,000 clones. The ten largest clones represent about 1% of the sample. The sequencing input was PBMCs. Receptors originate from a girl aged 2-10 years in good health and CMV-seropositive.

V and J are TRBV16 and TRBJ1-1; D call uncertain. V was pared by 0 bases and J by 1 base, with 12 bases between. Germline V gives CDR1 KGHSY, CDR2 FQNENV. The CDR3 has 16 residues. CDR3 in amino acids: CASSQSWAAPNTEAFF. In DNA form, the CDR3 reads TGTGCCAGCAGCCAATCTTGGGCAGCTCCGAACACTGAAGCTTTCTTT.

V is TRBV12-5 and J is TRBJ2-1; 8 nucleotides match TRBD2. CDR3 size: 16 residues. J gave up 8 bases and V 1 base, and 10 bases lay outside the gene matches. Germline loops: CDR1 LGHNT, CDR2 FRNRAP. This CDR3 is CASGLGAGVSFYEQFF. In nucleotides, the CDR3 is TGTGCTAGTGGTTTGGGAGCGGGAGTATCGTTCTATGAGCAGTTCTTC.

The J gene is TRBJ2-5, the V gene TRBV10-3; a weak D match, TRBD2 (5 bases). Looked up from germline, CDR1 is ENHRY and CDR2 is SYGVKD. V gave up 8 bases and J gave up 2 bases, with 27 bases separating them. This CDR3 is 18 amino acids long. CDR3: CAIGKSGDLTSTQETQYF. CDR3 in DNA: TGTGCCATCGGGAAGAGCGGAGACCTAACCTCCACTCAAGAGACCCAGTACTTC.

The CDR3 DNA follows: TGTGCCAGCAACGGGGGGCCCTACGAGCAGTACTTC. Encoded protein: CASNGGPYEQYF. The chain joins TRBV6-1 to TRBJ2-7, with D perhaps TRBD2 (7 bases). CDR3 length: 12 amino acids. V shed 7 bases and J shed 2 bases, with 9 bases lying between them. Germline CDR1 MNHNS, CDR2 SASEGT.

The chain recombines TRBV7-9 with TRBJ2-1; a weak D match, TRBD1 (6 bases). CDR3 size: 14 residues. In germline, CDR1 is SEHNR, CDR2 FQNEAQ (reference sequence). Trimming took 4 bases from V and 7 from J, leaving 14 bases between them. This CDR3 is CASSSRQEGNEQFF. The CDR3 DNA follows: TGTGCCAGCAGCTCCCGACAGGAAGGAAATGAGCAGTTCTTC.

The V gene is TRBV27, the J gene TRBJ2-7; 8 bases match TRBD2. V gave up 5 bases and J gave up 9 bases; unmatched junction bases: 21. The length of the CDR3 is 17 residues. CDR1 MNHEY and CDR2 SMNVEV come from the germline V gene (reference sequence). For the CDR3, the DNA is TGTGCCAGCAGTGATATATCTCGGTCAGGCGGGAGGCTCGGGCAGTACTTC. Amino acid sequence: CASSDISRSGGRLGQYF.

This chain joins TRBV18 and TRBJ2-7; 10 positions match TRBD1. The junction had 5 bases not matched to a gene; V was cut back by 3 bases and J by 0 bases. The CDR3 runs 16 residues. CDR1 KGHSH and CDR2 LQKENI come from the germline V gene. The CDR3: CASSPFDRGLSYEQYF. The DNA of the CDR3 is TGTGCCAGCTCACCCTTCGACAGGGGGCTCTCCTACGAGCAGTACTTC.

V is TRBV6-5 and J is TRBJ2-1; tentatively, D is TRBD2 (6 bases). V lost 8 bases, J lost 3 bases, and 11 bases lay in between. This CDR3 region has 13 residues. Germline values: CDR1 MNHEY, CDR2 SVGAGI. Written as DNA, the CDR3 is TGTGCCAGCGTCGGCGGGAACTACAATGAGCAGTTCTTC. Translated: CASVGGNYNEQFF.

The rearrangement links TRBV5-1 to TRBJ2-7; unclear D gene. Germline V gene lookup returns CDR1 SGHRS and CDR2 YFSETQ. V dropped 2 bases and J dropped 0 bases, with 9 bases sitting between them. CDR3 length: 14 amino acids. The CDR3 sequence: CASSFRRLSYEQYF. The DNA of the CDR3 is TGCGCCAGCAGCTTTCGGCGGCTCTCCTACGAGCAGTACTTC.